This T cell receptor (beta chain) was captured by sequencing in a study of patients and donors after allogeneic stem cell transplantation. In germline, CDR1 is SEHNR, CDR2 FQNEAQ (reference sequence). The CDR3 totals 15 residues. The V and J ends lost 6 bases and 0 bases respectively, with 11 bases between them. Each CDR3 protein gets one entry after TCRdb re-called the RT-PCR reads with MiXCR. The profile shows 800,000 to 1,000,000 distinct CDR3 sequences, 18% of them singletons. Sequences were obtained from blood, either unsorted or a sorted T cell fraction (not recorded which). The chain combines TRBV7-9 with TRBJ2-2; D may be TRBD1 or TRBD2 (5 bases each). This clonotype was sampled from a human donor who was either an allogeneic HSCT recipient or a stem cell or donor lymphocyte infusion donor (not recorded which). It is not recorded whose cells these are; they may come from a transplant donor. CDR3 residues: CASRNGTANTGELFF. The CDR3 DNA reads as TGTGCCAGCAGAAATGGGACGGCGAACACCGGGGAGCTGTTTTTT.